The 27 T cell receptor beta chains listed next were all sequenced from one sample in a study of patients and donors after allogeneic stem cell transplantation. Via MiXCR, TCRdb re-called the RT-PCR reads, giving one row per CDR3 protein. The sample includes more than 850,000 distinct CDR3 sequences, about 20% seen only once; the top ten take 5% to 6.5%. The material sequenced was blood, either unsorted or a sorted T cell fraction (not recorded which). Source of these receptors: a human donor who was either an allogeneic HSCT recipient or a stem cell or donor lymphocyte infusion donor (not recorded which). It is not recorded whose cells these are; they may come from a transplant donor.

The CDR3 DNA reads as TGTGCCAGCAGCTTGTGGACACAGGGGCCGACCATCGAGCAGTACTTC. It is translated as CASSLWTQGPTIEQYF. J is TRBJ2-7 and V is TRBV5-6; 7 nucleotides match TRBD1. The V gene's germline CDR1 is SGHDT and CDR2 YYEEEE. The CDR3 consists of 16 residues. V shed 1 base, J shed 6 bases, and the junction held 13 bases outside the gene matches.

A few counts support this clonotype. The rearrangement joins TRBV12-3 or TRBV12-4 to TRBJ2-7; 7 bases fit TRBD1. J was trimmed by 2 bases and V by 6 bases; bases with no gene match: 10. This CDR3 is built from 15 residues. This CDR3 reads CASSPTGVVTYEQYF. The CDR3 DNA is TGTGCCAGCAGCCCAACAGGGGTCGTGACCTACGAGCAGTACTTC.

Worth noting for this clonotype: Its ends do not fully match the called genes, so a read error is possible. The genes are TRBV12-3 or TRBV12-4 and TRBJ1-1; D remains unclear. The CDR3 spans 12 residues. CDR3 amino acids: CASSLVNTGAFF. CDR3 in DNA: TGTGCCAGCAGTTTAGTGAACACTGGAGCTTTCTTT.

This clonotype was seen a few times. The rearrangement joins TRBV12-3 or TRBV12-4 to TRBJ2-7; no definite D call. V was clipped by 2 bases and J by 3 bases, with 11 bases between them. The CDR3 has 14 amino acids. CDR3 sequence reads: CASSLLAPSYEQYF. CDR3 DNA sequence: TGTGCCAGCAGTTTATTGGCACCCAGCTACGAGCAGTACTTC.

The chain employs TRBV20-1 and TRBJ1-5; perhaps TRBD1 as D (6 bases). The V gene's germline CDR1 is DFQATT and CDR2 SNEGSKA (reference sequence). Trimming took off 3 bases at V and 6 bases at J, with 12 bases between the two ends. The CDR3 totals 13 residues. The DNA of the CDR3 is TGCAGTGCTAGTCGTGGGGGCCGTCAGCCCCAGCATTTT. Its protein is CSASRGGRQPQHF.

This rearrangement joins TRBV9 to TRBJ2-1; a possible D gene is TRBD1 (5 bases). The CDR3 has 14 amino acids. The germline V gene has CDR1 SGDLS and CDR2 YYNGEE. V gave up 0 bases and J gave up 6 bases, with 10 bases separating them. CDR3 residues: CASSVGPGFNEQFF. In DNA form, the CDR3 reads TGTGCCAGCAGCGTAGGGCCAGGGTTCAATGAGCAGTTCTTC.

This clonotype was observed a few times. The DNA of the CDR3 is TGTGCCACCAGTGCGTCGGGGAAAGGGGTTCAAGAGACCCAGTACTTC. This codes for CATSASGKGVQETQYF. J is TRBJ2-5 and V is TRBV24-1; D might be TRBD1 or TRBD2, each matching 5 bases. Trimming left V 5 bases short and J 2 bases short, with 17 bases between. The V gene's germline CDR1 is KGHDR and CDR2 SFDVKD. The CDR3 is made up of 16 amino acids.

This clonotype was picked up a small number of times. V gene TRBV29-1 combines with J gene TRBJ2-6; 11 positions agree with TRBD2. V gave up 1 base and J gave up 1 base; unmatched junction bases: 0. The CDR3 extends over 16 amino acids. Germline assignment: CDR1 SQVTM and CDR2 ANQGSEA. The CDR3 sequence is CSVEGLAGSGANVLTF. The CDR3 DNA reads TGCAGCGTTGAAGGACTAGCGGGATCTGGGGCCAACGTCCTGACTTTC.

This chain uses TRBV2 with TRBJ2-2; TRBD2 agrees at 7 bases. J gave up 4 bases and V 7 bases, and 15 bases lay outside the gene matches. Germline V CDR1 and CDR2: SNHLY, FYNNEI. This CDR3 is 17 amino acids long. The CDR3, as DNA: TGTGCCAGCACCAACCCCACGGAGGGACTACTCACCGGGGAGCTGTTTTTT. Amino acids: CASTNPTEGLLTGELFF.

The chain joins TRBV4-2 to TRBJ1-2; D is perhaps TRBD1 (6 bases). The CDR3 is made up of 15 amino acids. Germline V lookup: CDR1 LGHNA, CDR2 YNFKEQ. The V end was cut by 0 bases, the J end by 3 bases, with 11 bases between. The CDR3 sequence: CASSQDPRTDYGYTF. CDR3 bases: TGTGCCAGCAGCCAAGATCCCAGGACAGACTATGGCTACACCTTC.

The V gene is TRBV5-1, the J gene TRBJ2-7, with D perhaps matching TRBD1 (5 bases). Germline V gene sequence: CDR1 SGHRS, CDR2 YFSETQ. The V gene lost 4 bases and the J gene lost 0 bases, with 11 bases spanning the gap. CDR3 length equals 14 residues. The CDR3 spells CASSNGQSSYEQYF. Here the CDR3 DNA reads TGCGCCAGCAGCAACGGACAATCCTCCTACGAGCAGTACTTC.

This clonotype was recorded a few times. V usage is TRBV2 and J usage is TRBJ2-2; D call uncertain. There are 14 residues in the CDR3. Between the trimmed V and J ends, which lost 4 bases and 6 bases, there was a span of 12 bases. Germline loops: CDR1 SNHLY, CDR2 FYNNEI. The CDR3 bases are TGTGCCAGCAGTGTAATCGAGACGGCCGGGGAGCTGTTTTTT. Encoded protein: CASSVIETAGELFF. The full variable domain, completed using reference TRBV2 and TRBJ2-2, is EPEVTQTPSHQVTQMGQEVILRCVPISNHLYFYWYRQILGQKVEFLVSFYNNEISEKSEIFDDQFSVERPDGSNFTLKIRSTKLEDSAMYFCASSVIETAGELFFGEGSRLTVL.

CDR3 protein: CASSPRRDHGELFF. In nucleotides, the CDR3 is TGTGCCAGCAGCCCGAGGAGGGATCACGGGGAGCTGTTTTTT. This chain connects TRBV7-3 to TRBJ2-2, with D tentatively TRBD2 (6 bases). The CDR3 is 14 amino acids. CDR1 and CDR2 from the germline V gene are SGHTA and FQGTGA. The germline V and J ends were trimmed by 5 bases and 7 bases, with 14 bases remaining between them.

There are a few counts of this clonotype. The chain employs TRBV4-2 and TRBJ2-7; D gene uncertain. This CDR3 contains 15 residues. Germline values: CDR1 LGHNA, CDR2 YNFKEQ. V was pared by 0 bases and J by 3 bases, with 12 bases between. CDR3 nucleotide sequence: TGTGCCAGCAGCCAAGAGTACGGGCTACACTACGAGCAGTACTTC. Amino acids: CASSQEYGLHYEQYF.

This chain links TRBV6-2 or TRBV6-3 with TRBJ2-3, with D possibly being TRBD1 (5 bases). V was clipped by 6 bases and J by 4 bases, with 8 bases between them. CDR1 is MNHEY and CDR2 is SVGEGT in the germline V gene. This CDR3 contains 12 residues. The CDR3 DNA reads as TGTGCCAGCAGGACAGCCCCAGATACGCAGTATTTT. This gives the protein CASRTAPDTQYF.

This sequence joins TRBV7-9 and TRBJ1-2; D gene unclear. The CDR3 is 10 residues long. CDR1 is SEHNR, CDR2 FQNEAQ, per germline (reference sequence). V lost 5 bases, J lost 8 bases, and 6 bases lay in between. CDR3 loop: CASSHGGYTF. The CDR3 coding sequence is TGTGCCAGCAGCCATGGAGGCTACACCTTC.

The chain couples TRBV12-3 or TRBV12-4 to TRBJ1-1; D remains ambiguous. Trimming left V 6 bases short and J 7 bases short, with 24 bases between. There are 16 residues in the CDR3. CDR3 amino acids: CASSFPAGPRPFEAFF. The CDR3 DNA sequence: TGTGCCAGCAGCTTCCCCGCGGGCCCGCGCCCCTTTGAAGCTTTCTTT.

This clonotype showed up many times. The gene calls are TRBV7-2 and TRBJ2-7; no definite D call. V was cut by 0 bases and J by 5 bases, with 17 bases left in between. The CDR3 spans 16 residues. The germline V gene has CDR1 SGHTA and CDR2 FQGNSA. The CDR3 sequence: CASSLAGTPRRNEQYF. The CDR3 bases are TGTGCCAGCAGCTTAGCGGGAACACCTCGGAGAAACGAGCAGTACTTC.

Only a few counts were recorded for this clonotype. The chain combines TRBV5-1 with TRBJ2-6, with TRBD2 identical over 7 bases. V trimming: 4 bases; J trimming: 3 bases; junction bases outside the gene matches: 1. This CDR3 spans 14 amino acids. Germline-derived CDR1 and CDR2 are SGHRS and YFSETQ. The CDR3 loop reads CASSGGGGANVLTF. CDR3 DNA: TGCGCCAGCAGCGGGGGGGGTGGGGCCAACGTCCTGACTTTC. Complete variable domain (other parts from reference TRBV5-1 and TRBJ2-6): KAGVTQTPRYLIKTRGQQVTLSCSPISGHRSVSWYQQTPGQGLQFLFEYFSETQRNKGNFPGRFSGRQFSNSRSEMNVSTLELGDSALYLCASSGGGGANVLTFGAGSRLTVL.

This clonotype was recorded a few times. The chain combines TRBV20-1 with TRBJ1-2; D is uncertain. V dropped 6 bases and J dropped 4 bases, with 15 bases sitting between them. Per the germline V gene, CDR1 is DFQATT and CDR2 is SNEGSKA (reference sequence). The length of the CDR3 is 13 residues. The CDR3 reads CSATQEQSYGYTF. DNA of the CDR3: TGCAGTGCCACACAAGAACAATCCTATGGCTACACCTTC.

This sequence joins TRBV13 and TRBJ2-5, with TRBD2 matching over 9 bases. The CDR3 length is 16 residues. CDR1 is PRHDT, CDR2 FYEKMQ, per germline (reference sequence). The trim removed 6 bases at V and 4 bases at J, leaving 12 bases unmatched. CDR3 DNA sequence: TGTGCCAGCAGGTGGGCTACTAGCGGGCCCAGAGAGACCCAGTACTTC. Amino acid sequence: CASRWATSGPRETQYF.

This clonotype was seen more than once but under ten times. CDR3 nucleotide sequence: TGCAGCGTTGCATACGTGGCAGGGGTTAGTACTTTCTTT. Protein: CSVAYVAGVSTFF. J is TRBJ1-1 and V is TRBV29-1, with D possibly being TRBD1 (6 bases). V lost 4 bases to trimming and J lost 12 bases, with 21 bases between them. CDR1 and CDR2 from the germline V gene are SQVTM and ANQGSEA. The CDR3 contains 13 residues.

This clonotype was counted between two and nine times. The chain uses TRBV5-1 and TRBJ1-1, with TRBD1 matching 7 bases. V dropped 4 bases and J dropped 4; count of bases not matched to a gene: 19. Germline V CDR1 and CDR2: SGHRS, YFSETQ. The CDR3 consists of 18 residues. Here the CDR3 DNA reads TGCGCCAGCAGCGTATCCGGGACAGACTCCGCTAAGGGCACTGAAGCTTTCTTT. This codes for CASSVSGTDSAKGTEAFF.

This clonotype was counted a few times. The chain links TRBV20-1 to TRBJ2-3, with D unclear. V lost 2 bases, J lost 4 bases, and 13 bases lay in between. The germline V gene has CDR1 DFQATT and CDR2 SNEGSKA (reference sequence). The CDR3 contains 14 residues. CDR3 residues: CSARPPSAADTQYF. The CDR3 region has the DNA TGCAGTGCTAGACCTCCAAGCGCCGCAGATACGCAGTATTTT.

This chain connects TRBV20-1 to TRBJ2-2; D unresolved. The CDR3 totals 15 residues. Trimming removed 0 bases at V and 0 bases at J, with 8 bases between. Germline-derived CDR1 and CDR2 are DFQATT and SNEGSKA (reference sequence). CDR3 in DNA: TGCAGTGCTAGAGAGGGCACTTCGAACACCGGGGAGCTGTTTTTT. Translation: CSAREGTSNTGELFF.

This clonotype was found a few times. The chain carries TRBV12-3 or TRBV12-4 and TRBJ1-3; a weak D match, TRBD1 (5 bases). CDR3 length: 14 amino acids. The V end lost 6 bases, the J end lost 4 bases, and 13 bases lay between the germline ends. DNA for the CDR3: TGTGCCAGCAGCGAAACCAACAGGGGAAACACCATATATTTT. It is translated as CASSETNRGNTIYF.

The sample holds a few counts of this clonotype. V usage is TRBV4-2 and J usage is TRBJ2-1, with D maybe TRBD2 (6 bases). Looked up from germline, CDR1 is LGHNA and CDR2 is YNFKEQ. This CDR3 is 15 amino acids long. Trimming pared 0 bases from V and 6 bases from J, leaving 12 bases between. DNA for the CDR3: TGTGCCAGCAGCCAAGACGGGACTCCCTTCAATGAGCAGTTCTTC. Residues: CASSQDGTPFNEQFF.